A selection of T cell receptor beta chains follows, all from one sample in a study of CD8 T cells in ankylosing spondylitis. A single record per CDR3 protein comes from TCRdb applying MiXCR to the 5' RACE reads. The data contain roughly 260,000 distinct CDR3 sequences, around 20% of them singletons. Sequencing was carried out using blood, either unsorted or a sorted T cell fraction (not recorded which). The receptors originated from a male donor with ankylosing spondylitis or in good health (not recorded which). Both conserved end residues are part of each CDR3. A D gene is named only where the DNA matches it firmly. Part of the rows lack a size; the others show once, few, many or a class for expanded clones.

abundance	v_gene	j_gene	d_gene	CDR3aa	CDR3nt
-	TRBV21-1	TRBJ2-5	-	CASSEEDTETQYF	TGTGCCAGCAGCGAGGAGGACACAGAGACCCAGTACTTC
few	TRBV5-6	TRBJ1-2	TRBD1	CASSKTGLSDYGYTF	TGTGCCAGCAGCAAGACAGGGTTGAGCGACTATGGCTACACCTTC
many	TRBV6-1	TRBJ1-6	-	CASSEGHNSPLHF	TGTGCCAGCAGTGAAGGGCATAATTCACCCCTCCACTTT
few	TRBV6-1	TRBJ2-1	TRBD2	CASSEFSREVDNEQFF	TGTGCCAGCAGTGAATTCTCGCGGGAGGTGGACAATGAGCAGTTCTTC
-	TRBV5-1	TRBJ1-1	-	CASSDLGAGLNTEAFF	TGCGCCAGCAGCGACCTGGGGGCAGGGCTCAACACTGAAGCTTTCTTT
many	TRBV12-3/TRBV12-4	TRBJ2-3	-	CASSLPPGTQYF	TGTGCCAGCAGTCTCCCACCCGGTACGCAGTATTTT
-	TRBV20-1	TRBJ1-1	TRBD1	CSAGQVPSEAFF	TGCAGTGCTGGACAGGTCCCTTCTGAAGCTTTCTTT
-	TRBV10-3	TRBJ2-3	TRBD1	CAISDPPDRATDTQYF	TGTGCCATCAGTGATCCCCCGGACAGGGCCACAGATACGCAGTATTTT
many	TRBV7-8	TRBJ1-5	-	CASSLERGQPQHF	TGTGCCAGCAGCTTAGAGAGGGGGCAGCCCCAGCATTTT
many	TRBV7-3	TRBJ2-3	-	CASSRGLTPKADTQYF	TGTGCCAGCAGCCGTGGCTTGACTCCCAAGGCAGATACGCAGTATTTT
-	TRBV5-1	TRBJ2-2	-	CASSTRTATGELFF	TGCGCCAGCAGCACACGGACAGCTACCGGGGAGCTGTTTTTT